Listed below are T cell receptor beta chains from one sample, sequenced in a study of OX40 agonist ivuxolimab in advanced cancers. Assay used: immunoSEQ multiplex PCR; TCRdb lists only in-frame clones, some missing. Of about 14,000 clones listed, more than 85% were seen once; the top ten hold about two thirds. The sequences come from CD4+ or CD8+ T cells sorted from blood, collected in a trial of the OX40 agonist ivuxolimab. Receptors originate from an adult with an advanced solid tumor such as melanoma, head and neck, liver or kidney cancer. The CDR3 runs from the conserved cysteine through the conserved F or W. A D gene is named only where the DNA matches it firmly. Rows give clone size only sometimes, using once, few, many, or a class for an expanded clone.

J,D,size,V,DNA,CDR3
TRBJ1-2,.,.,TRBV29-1,TGCAGCGTTACTGCAGCGGCCTATGGCTACACCTTC,CSVTAAAYGYTF
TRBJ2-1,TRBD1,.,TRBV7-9,TGTGCCAGCAGTTCCCTAGGGGGCATGAATGAGCAGTTCTTC,CASSSLGGMNEQFF
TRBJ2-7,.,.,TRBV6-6,TGTGCCAGCAGTTATTGGCAGGGGCAGTACTTC,CASSYWQGQYF
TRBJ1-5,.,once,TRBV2,TGTGCCAGCAGTGGCGGCTCGGGTGGGGCTAATCAGCCCCAGCATTTT,CASSGGSGGANQPQHF
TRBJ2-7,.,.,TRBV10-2,TGCGCCAGCAGCTTATCAGCCCCCTACGAGCAGTACTTC,CASSLSAPYEQYF
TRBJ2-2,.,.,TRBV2,TGTGCCAGCAGAAAGAGAAATTCCGGGGAGCTGTTTTTT,CASRKRNSGELFF
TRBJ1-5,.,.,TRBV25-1,TGTGCCAGCAGTGAGGGGGGCAATCAGCCCCAGCATTTT,CASSEGGNQPQHF
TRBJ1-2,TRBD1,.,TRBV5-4,TGTGCCAGCAGTTGGGGACAGGCGAGAGGCTACACCTTC,CASSWGQARGYTF
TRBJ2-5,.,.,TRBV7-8,TGTGCCAGCAGCTTAGCGGGGTGGGGAGAGACCCAGTACTTC,CASSLAGWGETQYF
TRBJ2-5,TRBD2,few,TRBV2,TGTGCCAGCAGTACGACTAGCGGGAACCAAGAGACCCAGTACTTC,CASSTTSGNQETQYF
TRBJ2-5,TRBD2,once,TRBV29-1,TGCAGCGTTGAAGGGGGGAGACTAGCGGAAGAGACCCAGTACTTC,CSVEGGRLAEETQYF
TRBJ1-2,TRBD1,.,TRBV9,TGTGCCAGCAGCCTCTACCCGGCTACAGGGGTTGGCTACACCTTC,CASSLYPATGVGYTF
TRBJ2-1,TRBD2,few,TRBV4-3,TGCGCCAGCAGCCAAGAGGTAGCGGGACCTTACAATGAGCAGTTCTTC,CASSQEVAGPYNEQFF
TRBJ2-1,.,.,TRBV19,TGTGCCAGTAGTATAGACAGGTACGGGTACAATGAGCAGTTCTTC,CASSIDRYGYNEQFF
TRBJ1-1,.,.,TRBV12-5,TGTGCTAGTGGAGGGTGGGACACTGAAGCTTTCTTT,CASGGWDTEAFF
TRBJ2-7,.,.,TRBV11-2,TGTGCCAGCAGCCAAGATCGCTACGAGCAGTACTTC,CASSQDRYEQYF
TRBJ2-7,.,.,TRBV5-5,TGTGCCAGCAGCTTGGAGGGAGGAATGTTAGAGCAGTACTTC,CASSLEGGMLEQYF
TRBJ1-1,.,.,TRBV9,TGTGCCAGCAGCGCCAAGGGGAACACTGAAGCTTTCTTT,CASSAKGNTEAFF
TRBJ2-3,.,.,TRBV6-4,TGTGCCAGCAGTGTGGAGGGGGGGACCACAGATACGCAGTATTTT,CASSVEGGTTDTQYF
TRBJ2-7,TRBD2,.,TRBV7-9,TGTGCCAGCATCGGGGCTAGCGGGAGTCCCTACGAGCAGTACTTC,CASIGASGSPYEQYF
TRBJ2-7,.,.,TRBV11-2,TGTGCCAGCAGCTTAGTGACAGTAGCTGAGCAGTACTTC,CASSLVTVAEQYF
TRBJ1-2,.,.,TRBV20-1,TGCAGTGCTAGAGATAAGTATGGCTACACCTTC,CSARDKYGYTF
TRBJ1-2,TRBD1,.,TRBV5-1,TGCGCCAGCAGCCCACCGACAGGGCTCAACTATGGCTACACCTTC,CASSPPTGLNYGYTF
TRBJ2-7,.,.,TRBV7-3,TGTGCCAGCAGTTCCGGGCTACTGGACGAGCAGTACTTC,CASSSGLLDEQYF
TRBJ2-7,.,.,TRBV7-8,TGTGCCAGCAGCTTAGGTGGCACCTCCTACGAGCAGTACTTC,CASSLGGTSYEQYF
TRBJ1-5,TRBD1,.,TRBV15,TGTGCCACCAGCAGAGAGACAGGGCATCAGCCCCAGCATTTT,CATSRETGHQPQHF
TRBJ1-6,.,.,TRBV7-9,TGTGCCAGCTCGCCCCAAGGGGCCCTCCACTTT,CASSPQGALHF
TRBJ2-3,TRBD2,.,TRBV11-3,TGTGCCAGCAGCTCGTGGACTAGCGGGGCCACAGATACGCAGTATTTT,CASSSWTSGATDTQYF
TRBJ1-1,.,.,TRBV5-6,TGTGCCAGCAGCTCTGCTTACGGGGGTGAAGCTTTCTTT,CASSSAYGGEAFF
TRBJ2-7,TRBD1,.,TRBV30,TGTGCCTGGAGCGCGAAGGGACAGCCTTACGAGCAGTACTTC,CAWSAKGQPYEQYF
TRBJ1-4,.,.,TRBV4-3,TGCGCCAGCAGCCGATTTAGAACTGCAACTAATGAAAAACTGTTTTTT,CASSRFRTATNEKLFF
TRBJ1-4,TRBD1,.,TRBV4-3,TGCGCCAGCAGCCAAGGGACAGGGATGGAAAAACTGTTTTTT,CASSQGTGMEKLFF
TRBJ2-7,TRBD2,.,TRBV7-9,TGTGCCAGCAGCTTTTTGAATGGGGGGGCCTACGAGCAGTACTTC,CASSFLNGGAYEQYF
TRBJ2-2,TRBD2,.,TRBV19,TGTGCCAGTAGAATACTAGCGGGGAGGTACACCGGGGAGCTGTTTTTT,CASRILAGRYTGELFF
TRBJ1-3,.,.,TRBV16,TGTGCCAGCAGCCAATCCACGCAGGGAACTGGAAACACCATATATTTT,CASSQSTQGTGNTIYF
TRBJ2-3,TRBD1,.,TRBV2,TGTGCCAGCAGTGAAGCGGGGACAGGGGTTGCAGATACGCAGTATTTT,CASSEAGTGVADTQYF
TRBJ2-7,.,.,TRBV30,TGTGCCTGGAGTGTACTAAGGGTTGGTGAGCAGTACTTC,CAWSVLRVGEQYF
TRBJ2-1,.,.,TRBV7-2,TGTGCCAGCAGCTCTACAGGCATCTCCTACAATGAGCAGTTCTTC,CASSSTGISYNEQFF
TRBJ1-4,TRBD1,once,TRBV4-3,TGCGCCAGCAGCCAAGATAGAGGGGGCCTGACTAATGAAAAACTGTTTTTT,CASSQDRGGLTNEKLFF
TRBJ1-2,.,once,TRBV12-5,TGTGCTAGTGGTTTGTCGGTCTATGGCTACACCTTC,CASGLSVYGYTF
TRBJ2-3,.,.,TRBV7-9,TGTGCCAGCAGCTCACTAGGAGATACGCAGTATTTT,CASSSLGDTQYF
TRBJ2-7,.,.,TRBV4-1,TGCGCCAGCAGCCAAGTGGGGACCTTTATAGGAGGCGAGCAGTACTTC,CASSQVGTFIGGEQYF
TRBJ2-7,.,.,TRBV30,TGTGCCTGGAGTATGGGGTCGCACGAGCAGTACTTC,CAWSMGSHEQYF
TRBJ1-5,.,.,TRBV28,TGTGCCAGCAGCACAACACGGGATAGCAATCAGCCCCAGCATTTT,CASSTTRDSNQPQHF
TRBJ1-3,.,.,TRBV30,TGTGCCTGGAGTGAAGCTTACTCTGGAAACACCATATATTTT,CAWSEAYSGNTIYF
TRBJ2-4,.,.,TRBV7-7,TGTGCCAGCAGCGGCCGGGAACTAGCCAAAAACATTCAGTACTTC,CASSGRELAKNIQYF